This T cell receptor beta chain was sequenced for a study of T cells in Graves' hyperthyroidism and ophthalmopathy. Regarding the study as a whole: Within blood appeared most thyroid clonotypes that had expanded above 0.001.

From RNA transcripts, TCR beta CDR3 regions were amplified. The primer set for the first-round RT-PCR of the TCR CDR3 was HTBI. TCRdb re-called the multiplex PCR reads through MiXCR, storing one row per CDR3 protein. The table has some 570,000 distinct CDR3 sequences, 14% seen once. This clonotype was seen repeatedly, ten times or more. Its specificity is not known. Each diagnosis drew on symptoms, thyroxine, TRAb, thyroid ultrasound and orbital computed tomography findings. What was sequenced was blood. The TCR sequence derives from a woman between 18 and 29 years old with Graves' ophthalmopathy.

CDR3 amino acids: CASSPRTTYQETQYF. Written as DNA, the CDR3 is TGTGCCAGCTCACCACGGACTACCTACCAAGAGACCCAGTACTTC. This chain joins TRBV18 and TRBJ2-5; TRBD2 is a possible D gene (6 bases). The germline V gene has CDR1 KGHSH and CDR2 LQKENI. V was pared by 1 base and J by 0 bases, with 9 bases between. The CDR3 is 15 amino acids.